A single sample gave rise to the 26 T cell receptor beta chains below, sequenced in a study of T cell repertoires in cytomegalovirus infection. TCRdb analysed the reads with MiXCR anew, one entry per CDR3 protein. The sample yields roughly 200,000 distinct CDR3 sequences, approximately 18% seen once. The sample consisted of CD8+ T cells from PBMCs. Source of these receptors: a human donor in good health (CMV status not recorded). Some clones in this sample may be carry-over from other donors' samples.

This clonotype has a count of ten or more. The V gene is TRBV7-2, the J gene TRBJ1-2, with 8 bases lining up with TRBD1. This CDR3 is 14 amino acids long. Germline-derived CDR1 and CDR2 are SGHTA and FQGNSA. Unmatched junction bases numbered 7, after V lost 5 bases and J lost 5 bases. As DNA, the CDR3 is TGTGCCAGCAGCCGAGGACAGGGACTTTATGGCTACACCTTC. This codes for CASSRGQGLYGYTF.

The gene calls are TRBV6-2 or TRBV6-3 and TRBJ2-5, with D maybe TRBD2 (5 bases). The CDR3 is 15 amino acids. V dropped 0 bases and J dropped 4 bases, with 12 bases sitting between them. Germline V lookup: CDR1 MNHEY, CDR2 SVGEGT. The CDR3 DNA follows: TGTGCCAGCAGTTACTCCACTCGGGGATTAGAGACCCAGTACTTC. Amino acids: CASSYSTRGLETQYF.

The V gene is TRBV9, the J gene TRBJ1-6, with TRBD1 as a possible D gene (6 bases). Between the trimmed V and J ends, which lost 5 bases and 8 bases, there was a span of 14 bases. The germline V gene has CDR1 SGDLS and CDR2 YYNGEE. The length of the CDR3 is 14 residues. CDR3 loop: CASRDSAAHSPLHF. CDR3 DNA: TGTGCCAGCAGGGACAGCGCGGCGCATTCACCCCTCCACTTT.

In its sample, this clonotype was seen a few times. J is TRBJ1-5 and V is TRBV24-1, with D unresolved. Germline CDR1 is KGHDR and CDR2 is SFDVKD. The CDR3 length is 14 residues. V lost 3 bases, J lost 1 base, and 6 bases lay in between. CDR3 in amino acids: CATSDPDSNQPQHF. Written as DNA, the CDR3 is TGTGCCACCAGTGATCCGGACAGCAATCAGCCCCAGCATTTT.

The J gene is TRBJ1-2, the V gene TRBV7-6; the match to TRBD1 covers 7 bases. From germline, CDR1 is SGHVS and CDR2 FNYEAQ. V lost 0 bases, J lost 1 base, and 8 bases stayed unmatched. The CDR3 extends over 17 amino acids. The CDR3 is CASSLAYETGSNYGYTF. The CDR3 coding sequence is TGTGCCAGCAGCTTAGCCTACGAGACAGGGAGTAACTATGGCTACACCTTC.

This clonotype was counted only a few times. This chain connects TRBV5-5 to TRBJ2-1; the D is unclear. Germline assignment: CDR1 SGHKS and CDR2 YYEKEE (reference sequence). V lost 1 base to trimming and J lost 4 bases, with 6 bases between them. This CDR3 comprises 13 residues. The CDR3 DNA sequence: TGTGCCAGCAGCTTGATATGGTACAATGAGCAGTTCTTC. Its translation: CASSLIWYNEQFF.

This clonotype was counted between two and nine times. The gene calls are TRBV7-8 and TRBJ1-1; D call uncertain. In germline, CDR1 is SGHVS, CDR2 FQNEAQ. V was cut by 6 bases and J by 1 base, with 12 bases left in between. This CDR3 spans 14 amino acids. The CDR3 loop is CASSFGSGNTEAFF. DNA of the CDR3: TGTGCCAGCAGTTTCGGGTCAGGGAACACTGAAGCTTTCTTT.

This clonotype was detected many times. This chain connects TRBV11-2 to TRBJ1-5; D unclear. Germline CDR1 and CDR2: SGHAT and FQNNGV. Trimming left V 1 base short and J 4 bases short, with 8 bases between. The CDR3 extends over 14 amino acids. CDR3 bases: TGTGCCAGCAGCTTAGGTGTTGGGAATCAGCCCCAGCATTTT. Protein sequence: CASSLGVGNQPQHF.

This clonotype was seen a handful of times. The V and J genes are TRBV7-6 and TRBJ1-6; 8 bases align to TRBD1. The V gene's germline CDR1 is SGHVS and CDR2 FNYEAQ. The CDR3 runs to 14 residues. V lost 2 bases, J lost 9 bases, and 3 bases stayed unmatched. Here the CDR3 reads CASSLRQGRSPLHF. The CDR3 DNA follows: TGTGCCAGCAGCTTAAGACAGGGGCGTTCACCCCTCCACTTT.

The chain uses TRBV24-1 and TRBJ1-2; D may be TRBD1 (6 bases). The CDR3 has 15 amino acids. The germline V gene has CDR1 KGHDR and CDR2 SFDVKD. V was cut by 5 bases and J by 5 bases, with 17 bases left in between. The CDR3 DNA sequence: TGTGCCACCAGTGCTTGGACAGCTTCGGGGTATGGCTACACCTTC. As protein: CATSAWTASGYGYTF.

The chain combines TRBV12-3 or TRBV12-4 with TRBJ2-5; 8 bases match TRBD1. V was clipped by 5 bases and J by 4 bases; unmatched bases: 3. CDR3 length: 13 residues. The CDR3 DNA sequence: TGTGCCAGCAGTCGACAGGGGTTAGAGACCCAGTACTTC. This codes for CASSRQGLETQYF.

The table lists this clonotype with a few counts. The genes are TRBV20-1 and TRBJ1-4; 7 bases are shared with TRBD1. This CDR3 is 17 amino acids long. The V and J ends lost 3 bases and 6 bases, in that order; junction bases with no gene match: 16. Per the germline V gene, CDR1 is DFQATT and CDR2 is SNEGSKA (reference sequence). CDR3 coding DNA: TGCAGTGCTAGGCCGGGACAGCCGGGAGTTATCTATGAAAAACTGTTTTTT. Its translation: CSARPGQPGVIYEKLFF.

The rearrangement uses TRBV7-9 and TRBJ1-1; tentatively, D is TRBD1 (6 bases). The CDR3 covers 16 residues. The V gene's germline CDR1 is SEHNR and CDR2 FQNEAQ (reference sequence). Trimming cost V 1 base and J 1 base, with 13 bases left between them. The CDR3 spells CASSLGWRGANTEAFF. The CDR3 nucleotides are TGTGCCAGCAGCTTAGGGTGGCGGGGGGCGAACACTGAAGCTTTCTTT. Complete variable domain (other parts from reference TRBV7-9 and TRBJ1-1): DTGVSQNPRHKITKRGQNVTFRCDPISEHNRLYWYRQTLGQGPEFLTYFQNEAQLEKSRLLSDRFSAERPKGSFSTLEIQRTEQGDSAMYLCASSLGWRGANTEAFFGQGTRLTVV.

This clonotype was seen a handful of times. The chain combines TRBV4-2 with TRBJ2-7; 11 bases map to TRBD2. This CDR3 region has 15 residues. CDR1 and CDR2 (germline): LGHNA, YNFKEQ. The J segment lost 2 bases and the V segment lost 0 bases, leaving 0 bases of the junction unmatched. The DNA for the CDR3 is TGTGCCAGCAGCCAAGATAGCGGGGGGGCCTACGAGCAGTACTTC. Translation gives CASSQDSGGAYEQYF.

This clonotype was seen more than once but under ten times. V is TRBV4-3 and J is TRBJ2-7; tentative D call: TRBD1 (5 bases). The CDR3 has 15 amino acids. Trimming removed 4 bases at V and 3 bases at J, with 16 bases between. Germline CDR1 and CDR2: LGHNA and YSLEER. The CDR3, as DNA: TGCGCCAGCAGCCTCGACAGTAATATGGTCTACGAGCAGTACTTC. Amino acid sequence: CASSLDSNMVYEQYF.

This clonotype occurred a few times. This chain uses TRBV7-9 with TRBJ2-2, with 9 bases lining up with TRBD1. The CDR3 is 16 amino acids. V gave up 5 bases and J gave up 1 base; unmatched junction bases: 5. Per the germline V gene, CDR1 is SEHNR and CDR2 is FQNEAQ (reference sequence). The CDR3 bases are TGTGCCAGCAGCCCCCGGGACAGGGAGAACACCGGGGAGCTGTTTTTT. Encoded protein: CASSPRDRENTGELFF.

The chain joins TRBV2 to TRBJ1-1, with D tentatively TRBD1 (5 bases). V was clipped by 4 bases and J by 5 bases, with 14 bases between them. This CDR3 has 14 residues. The germline V gene has CDR1 SNHLY and CDR2 FYNNEI. The CDR3 sequence: CASSGRVDRTEAFF. CDR3 sequence (DNA): TGTGCCAGCAGTGGCAGGGTAGATCGGACTGAAGCTTTCTTT.

For the CDR3, the DNA is TGCAGCGTTCACGAACGAGGGGGCGGGGGCACTGAAGCTTTCTTT. This sequence encodes CSVHERGGGGTEAFF. The chain has TRBV29-1 and TRBJ1-1; 7 bases fit TRBD1. This CDR3 region has 15 residues. J lost 4 bases, V lost 5 bases, and 13 bases had no gene match. CDR1 is SQVTM and CDR2 is ANQGSEA in the germline V gene.

The chain carries TRBV5-1 and TRBJ1-6; D remains unclear. The length of the CDR3 is 13 residues. From germline, CDR1 is SGHRS and CDR2 YFSETQ. V was pared by 4 bases and J by 7 bases, with 9 bases between. The CDR3 spells CASSAGGNSPLHF. CDR3 DNA: TGCGCCAGCAGCGCGGGAGGGAATTCACCCCTCCACTTT.

The chain employs TRBV12-3 or TRBV12-4 and TRBJ1-1; a possible D gene is TRBD1 (5 bases). This CDR3 region has 13 residues. V was clipped by 6 bases and J by 1 base, with 9 bases between them. The CDR3 protein is CASRADKNTEAFF. In nucleotides, the CDR3 is TGTGCCAGCAGGGCGGACAAGAACACTGAAGCTTTCTTT.

This clonotype showed up just a few times. The genes are TRBV28 and TRBJ1-5; possible D gene TRBD1, 5 bases. This CDR3 comprises 15 residues. Per the germline V gene, CDR1 is MDHEN and CDR2 is SYDVKM. V shed 3 bases and J shed 4 bases, with 13 bases lying between them. CDR3 loop: CASSLDGARNQPQHF. CDR3 DNA: TGTGCCAGCAGTTTGGATGGGGCCCGTAATCAGCCCCAGCATTTT.

In this sample, this clonotype turned up a few times. The CDR3 DNA sequence: TGTGCCAGCAGTTCATCCTCCCGGGAGCCCGGTGGCTACGAGCAGTACTTC. This sequence encodes CASSSSSREPGGYEQYF. The rearrangement links TRBV28 to TRBJ2-7, with D perhaps matching TRBD2 (6 bases). Deletions cut 4 bases from V and 3 bases from J, with 22 bases between. Germline V lookup: CDR1 MDHEN, CDR2 SYDVKM. The length of the CDR3 is 17 residues.

J is TRBJ2-7 and V is TRBV5-5; TRBD1 matches 9 bases. Trimming removed 4 bases from V and 4 bases from J; junction bases left unmatched: 12. The germline V gene has CDR1 SGHKS and CDR2 YYEKEE (reference sequence). This CDR3 has 16 amino acids. This CDR3 is CASSPFSRDRVYEQYF. The DNA for the CDR3 is TGTGCCAGCAGCCCCTTTTCCCGGGACAGGGTGTACGAGCAGTACTTC.

This clonotype came up a few times. As DNA, the CDR3 is TGTGCCAGCAGTGGGGGGGGGATCGGAAATCAGCCCCAGCATTTT. Its translation: CASSGGGIGNQPQHF. This chain uses TRBV7-9 with TRBJ1-5; tentatively, D is TRBD1 (5 bases). This CDR3 has 15 residues. V gave up 6 bases and J gave up 4 bases, with 16 bases separating them. Germline CDR1 SEHNR, CDR2 FQNEAQ (reference sequence).

The J gene is TRBJ1-1, the V gene TRBV7-8, with TRBD1 matching 7 bases. The CDR3 extends over 15 amino acids. The V segment lost 5 bases and the J segment 0 bases; nucleotides outside the gene matches: 6. Germline lookup yields CDR1 SGHVS and CDR2 FQNEAQ. The CDR3 region is CASSARQGLNTEAFF. As DNA, the CDR3 is TGTGCCAGCAGCGCCCGACAGGGTTTGAACACTGAAGCTTTCTTT.

The chain recombines TRBV4-1 with TRBJ2-7; no firm D call. V was trimmed by 1 base and J by 6 bases, leaving 16 bases between them. This CDR3 region has 15 residues. CDR1 is MGHRA, CDR2 YSYEKL, per germline. The CDR3 region is CASSQASARVAEQYF. The DNA of the CDR3 is TGCGCCAGCAGCCAAGCGTCTGCCCGAGTAGCCGAGCAGTACTTC.